A selection of T cell receptor beta chains follows, all from one sample in a study of cytomegalovirus exposure and HLA in healthy donors. Measured with immunoSEQ multiplex PCR; TCRdb has only the in-frame clones, and not every one. The table has over 85,000 clones, roughly three quarters seen once. The sequencing input was PBMCs. The receptors come from a man aged 25-45 years in good health and CMV-seropositive. CDR3s include the opening cysteine and the closing phenylalanine or tryptophan. A D gene is named only where the DNA matches it firmly. The size of a clone is reported for some rows only, either as once, few or many, or as a class for expanded clones.

>-|TRBD2|TRBJ2-7|15|TRBV6-4
CASIGAGDPSYEQYF
TGTGCCAGCATAGGAGCGGGGGACCCTTCCTACGAGCAGTACTTC
>-|TRBD1|TRBJ2-2|15|TRBV5-1
CASSLNRGDGGELFF
TGCGCCAGCAGCTTGAACAGGGGCGATGGCGGGGAGCTGTTTTTT
>-|-|TRBJ2-3|13|TRBV5-1
CASSSVSSSTQYF
TGCGCCAGCAGCAGCGTTAGCAGTTCTACGCAGTATTTT
>-|-|TRBJ2-7|13|TRBV5-4
CASSFGTDYEQYF
TGTGCCAGCAGCTTTGGCACCGACTACGAGCAGTACTTC
>-|-|TRBJ2-1|9|TRBV20-1
CSASDEQFF
TGCAGTGCCTCGGATGAGCAGTTCTTC
>-|-|TRBJ1-5|15|TRBV19
CASNAGLGSNQPQHF
TGTGCCAGTAACGCGGGTCTCGGGAGCAATCAGCCCCAGCATTTT
>-|-|TRBJ2-2|16|TRBV11-1
CASSPAGSGNTGELFF
TGTGCCAGCAGCCCCGCGGGGTCTGGGAACACCGGGGAGCTGTTTTTT
>-|TRBD2|TRBJ2-5|15|TRBV5-1
CASRPRGEPLETQYF
TGCGCCAGCAGACCCCGGGGGGAACCCTTGGAGACCCAGTACTTC
>-|TRBD1|TRBJ2-2|17|TRBV6-1
CASSEEQGVENTGELFF
TGTGCCAGCAGTGAGGAACAGGGGGTGGAGAACACCGGGGAGCTGTTTTTT
>-|-|TRBJ1-1|13|TRBV9
CASTRAENTEAFF
TGTGCCAGCACCCGCGCCGAGAACACTGAAGCTTTCTTT
>once|-|TRBJ2-3|16|TRBV7-8
CASSGVLWETTDTQYF
TGTGCCAGCAGCGGAGTCTTGTGGGAGACCACAGATACGCAGTATTTT
>-|-|TRBJ1-1|10|TRBV2
CAASGTEAFF
TGTGCCGCTTCGGGGACTGAAGCTTTCTTT
>-|TRBD2|TRBJ2-1|22|TRBV4-1
CASSQDNSHFGAGGSSYNEQFF
TGCGCCAGCAGCCAAGATAACTCCCATTTTGGGGCGGGGGGGAGCTCCTACAATGAGCAGTTCTTC
>once|TRBD1|TRBJ1-1|14|TRBV10-3
CAISAGQGDTEAFF
TGTGCCATCAGTGCGGGACAGGGGGACACTGAAGCTTTCTTT
>-|-|TRBJ2-4|14|TRBV27
CASRSAVAKNIQYF
TGTGCCAGCAGGTCCGCGGTAGCCAAAAACATTCAGTACTTC
>-|TRBD1|TRBJ2-3|15|TRBV5-1
CASSVRQGYRDTQYF
TGCGCCAGCAGCGTAAGACAGGGGTACAGAGATACGCAGTATTTT
>-|-|TRBJ2-5|14|TRBV6-4
CAREDSVFQETQYF
TGTGCCAGAGAGGACAGCGTATTCCAAGAGACCCAGTACTTC
>-|TRBD1|TRBJ2-7|15|TRBV25-1
CASSELNVTGNEQYF
TGTGCCAGCAGTGAATTGAATGTGACAGGGAACGAGCAGTACTTC
>-|TRBD1|TRBJ1-5|13|TRBV6-1
CASSGTAWEPQHF
TGTGCCAGCAGCGGGACAGCGTGGGAACCCCAGCATTTT
>few|-|TRBJ1-1|13|TRBV12-5
CASGPLLNTEAFF
TGTGCTAGTGGCCCCCTACTGAACACTGAAGCTTTCTTT
>-|-|TRBJ2-1|11|TRBV5-6
CASSSVWEQFF
TGTGCCAGCAGCTCGGTATGGGAGCAGTTCTTC
>-|-|TRBJ2-7|15|TRBV11-2
CASSSLEGGTYEQYF
TGTGCCAGCAGCTCCCTAGAGGGCGGAACCTACGAGCAGTACTTC
>-|TRBD2|TRBJ2-7|14|TRBV25-1
CASSETSGAYEQYF
TGTGCCAGCAGTGAAACTAGCGGAGCCTACGAGCAGTACTTC
>-|TRBD2|TRBJ2-7|15|TRBV2
CASSSTSGGYYEQYF
TGTGCCAGCAGCTCGACTAGCGGGGGTTACTACGAGCAGTACTTC
>-|TRBD2|TRBJ2-7|15|TRBV2
CASSPVASGEYEQYF
TGTGCCAGCAGTCCCGTGGCCAGCGGGGAGTACGAGCAGTACTTC
>-|TRBD1|TRBJ1-5|16|TRBV19
CASSPGPTGSHQPQHF
TGTGCCAGTAGCCCGGGACCGACAGGGTCCCATCAGCCCCAGCATTTT
>-|-|TRBJ2-5|13|TRBV25-1
CASSAPISETQYF
TGTGCCAGCAGTGCCCCCATTTCCGAGACCCAGTACTTC
>few|-|TRBJ1-4|15|TRBV4-1
CASSQDDALAENLLF
TGCGCCAGCAGCCAAGATGATGCCTTAGCGGAAAACCTGTTGTTT
>-|-|TRBJ2-7|11|TRBV29-1
CSAVVSYEQYF
TGCAGCGCCGTCGTCTCCTACGAGCAGTACTTC
>-|TRBD2|TRBJ2-5|15|TRBV19
CASSTSGAGGETQYF
TGTGCCAGTAGTACTAGCGGGGCGGGGGGAGAGACCCAGTACTTC
>few|TRBD1|TRBJ1-2|16|TRBV4-2
CASSQGGTGEAYGYTF
TGTGCCAGCAGCCAAGGCGGGACAGGGGAAGCCTATGGCTACACCTTC
>-|TRBD1|TRBJ1-4|14|TRBV6-6
CASRPGQANEKLFF
TGTGCCAGCAGACCGGGACAGGCTAATGAAAAACTGTTTTTT
>-|-|TRBJ1-4|14|TRBV30
CAWSFGGDNEKLFF
TGTGCCTGGAGTTTCGGGGGGGATAATGAAAAACTGTTTTTT
>-|TRBD1|TRBJ2-3|15|TRBV5-1
CASSLYRGETDTQYF
TGCGCCAGCAGCTTGTACAGGGGGGAGACAGATACGCAGTATTTT
>-|TRBD1|TRBJ2-7|11|TRBV27
CASGQAYEQYF
TGTGCCAGCGGACAGGCCTACGAGCAGTACTTC
>-|TRBD2|TRBJ2-4|16|TRBV25-1
CASSGRGGLAKNIQYF
TGTGCCAGCAGTGGACGGGGAGGGTTAGCCAAAAACATTCAGTACTTC
>-|-|TRBJ1-1|17|TRBV5-1
CASSLAGLGDFTTEAFF
TGCGCCAGCAGCTTGGCCGGTTTGGGAGATTTTACCACTGAAGCTTTCTTT
>-|TRBD1|TRBJ2-1|16|TRBV27
CASSYDRESSYNEQFF
TGTGCCAGCAGCTATGACAGGGAAAGCTCCTACAATGAGCAGTTCTTC
>once|-|TRBJ2-7|15|TRBV7-3
CASSPGSGGAYEQYF
TGTGCCAGCAGTCCAGGGAGCGGCGGGGCCTACGAGCAGTACTTC
>-|-|TRBJ2-1|16|TRBV27
CASSHRGISLYNEQFF
TGTGCCAGCTCCCACCGGGGGATCTCACTATACAATGAGCAGTTCTTC
>-|-|TRBJ2-2|14|TRBV6-1
CASARDTTTGELFF
TGTGCCAGCGCCAGGGACACCACCACCGGGGAGCTGTTTTTT
>-|-|TRBJ1-2|15|TRBV5-6
CASSLRDDMRYGYTF
TGTGCCAGCAGCTTGCGGGATGATATGAGATATGGCTACACCTTC
>-|-|TRBJ2-1|15|TRBV7-2
CASSSDGTPDNEQFF
TGTGCCAGCAGCTCCGACGGGACTCCGGACAATGAGCAGTTCTTC
>many|-|TRBJ2-7|12|TRBV28
CASSLGVYEQYF
TGTGCCAGCAGTTTAGGAGTATATGAGCAGTACTTC
>few|TRBD1|TRBJ2-7|17|TRBV11-2
CASSHGTGRMGPYEQYF
TGTGCCAGCAGCCACGGGACAGGGCGAATGGGACCCTACGAGCAGTACTTC
>-|-|TRBJ1-2|17|TRBV23-1
CASSSSRGAQVDYGYTF
TGCGCCAGCAGTTCAAGTCGCGGGGCACAAGTGGACTATGGCTACACCTTC
>-|TRBD1|TRBJ1-1|14|TRBV5-1
CASSSDRVHTEAFF
TGCGCCAGCAGCTCCGACAGGGTGCACACTGAAGCTTTCTTT
>once|-|TRBJ2-1|16|TRBV5-6
CASSSRTAHSYNEQFF
TGTGCCAGCAGCTCAAGGACAGCTCACTCCTACAATGAGCAGTTCTTC
>-|TRBD2|TRBJ2-3|16|TRBV19
CASTPAGGDSTDTQYF
TGTGCCAGTACCCCGGCGGGGGGAGATAGCACAGATACGCAGTATTTT
>once|-|TRBJ2-5|12|TRBV18
CASSLSSGTQYF
TGTGCCAGCTCACTTAGCTCCGGGACCCAGTACTTC
>-|-|TRBJ1-1|15|TRBV12-5
CASAPGAPPNTEAFF
TGTGCTAGTGCCCCAGGGGCCCCACCGAACACTGAAGCTTTCTTT
>-|TRBD1|TRBJ2-7|15|TRBV11-3
CASSSLWDRAYEQYF
TGTGCCAGCAGCTCACTATGGGACAGGGCCTACGAGCAGTACTTC
>-|TRBD2|TRBJ2-5|15|TRBV7-9
CASSLASGGMETQYF
TGTGCCAGCAGCTTAGCTAGCGGGGGGATGGAGACCCAGTACTTC